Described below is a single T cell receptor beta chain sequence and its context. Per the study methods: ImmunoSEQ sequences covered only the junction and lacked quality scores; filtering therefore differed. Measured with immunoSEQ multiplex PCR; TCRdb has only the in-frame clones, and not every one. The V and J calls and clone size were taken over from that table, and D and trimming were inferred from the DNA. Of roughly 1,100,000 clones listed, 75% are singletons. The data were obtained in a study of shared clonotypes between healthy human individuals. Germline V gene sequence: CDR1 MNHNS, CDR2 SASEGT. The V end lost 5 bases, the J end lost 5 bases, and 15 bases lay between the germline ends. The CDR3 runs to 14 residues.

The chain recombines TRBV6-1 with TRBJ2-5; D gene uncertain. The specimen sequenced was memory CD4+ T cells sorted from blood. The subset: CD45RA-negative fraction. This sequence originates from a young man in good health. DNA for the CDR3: TGTGCCAGCAGTAGAGACCGGGCCGGTGAGACCCAGTACTTC. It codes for CASSRDRAGETQYF.